This T cell receptor beta chain was retrieved from a study of graft-versus-host responses after intestinal transplantation. Whole-study context: Transplant recipients had multivisceral, liver-intestinal, or isolated intestinal grafts.

This CDR3 region has 15 residues. Germline CDR1 reads SGHAT; CDR2 reads FQNNGV. Trimming cost V 1 base and J 0 bases; bases outside gene matches: 3. A remark on this clone: What it binds is not known.

TCRdb's copy holds only in-frame clones and misses some; the assay was immunoSEQ multiplex PCR. Here the sample spans 99,000 or so clones, roughly 88% being singletons. Findings and limits, study-wide: The recipient marrow held GvH clones, and some of them showed up first in ileum or blood. Allografts of one patient group, those with graft-donor T cell macrochimerism, had high graft-versus-host to host-versus-graft clonal ratios.

Specimen: PBMCs, collected 255 days after intestinal transplant. The rearrangement joins TRBV11-2 to TRBJ2-7; TRBD2 matches 7 bases. The clonotype comes from a human patient who received an intestinal transplant, so some T cells may come from the graft donor. The chain's CDR3 is CASSLVPSGSYEQYF. The CDR3, as DNA: TGTGCCAGCAGCTTAGTACCTAGCGGCTCCTACGAGCAGTACTTC. Full variable domain (outside the CDR3, taken from reference TRBV11-2 and TRBJ2-7): EAGVAQSPRYKIIEKRQSVAFWCNPISGHATLYWYQQILGQGPKLLIQFQNNGVVDDSQLPKDRFSAERLKGVDSTLKIQPAKLEDSAVYLCASSLVPSGSYEQYFGPGTRLTVT.